These 27 T cell receptor beta chains came from one sample sequenced in a study of blood T cell repertoires in COVID-19. The data were produced by immunoSEQ multiplex PCR, yet TCRdb's version contains in-frame clones alone and is incomplete. Counted here are about 280,000 clones, 86% occurring once; the ten biggest clones make up less than 15%. The sequenced sample was peripheral blood. The source is a woman in her seventies with COVID-19, enrolled during active disease.

The rearrangement links TRBV11-2 to TRBJ1-1, with 7 bases identical to TRBD1. In germline, CDR1 is SGHAT, CDR2 FQNNGV. The CDR3 loop spans 15 amino acids. Unmatched junction bases numbered 8, after V lost 2 bases and J lost 5 bases. As DNA, the CDR3 is TGTGCCAGCAGCTTATTGAGGGGGCAGGGAACTGAAGCTTTCTTT. Its protein is CASSLLRGQGTEAFF.

This chain joins TRBV7-9 and TRBJ2-5, with a possible D match to TRBD2 (6 bases). CDR3 size: 14 residues. V gave up 5 bases and J gave up 5 bases, with 15 bases separating them. CDR1 is SEHNR, CDR2 FQNEAQ, per germline (reference sequence). As DNA, the CDR3 is TGTGCCAGCAGCCTCCTCGCGGGGTACGAGACCCAGTACTTC. Amino acids: CASSLLAGYETQYF. Variable domain in full (rest from reference TRBV7-9 and TRBJ2-5): DTGVSQNPRHKITKRGQNVTFRCDPISEHNRLYWYRQTLGQGPEFLTYFQNEAQLEKSRLLSDRFSAERPKGSFSTLEIQRTEQGDSAMYLCASSLLAGYETQYFGPGTRLLVL.

The gene calls are TRBV3-1 (or the pseudogene TRBV3-2) and TRBJ2-5; 7 positions agree with TRBD2. V was pared by 7 bases and J by 2 bases, with 10 bases of the junction left unmatched. The CDR3 has 15 residues. Germline V gives CDR1 LGHDT, CDR2 YNNKEL (reference sequence). CDR3 sequence reads: CASMGGVLRQETQYF. CDR3 DNA: TGTGCCAGCATGGGGGGGGTACTCAGGCAAGAGACCCAGTACTTC.

The rearrangement joins TRBV7-9 to TRBJ1-4; 7 bases line up with TRBD1. CDR3 length: 14 residues. V lost 4 bases, J lost 7 bases, and 6 bases stayed unmatched. The V gene's germline CDR1 is SEHNR and CDR2 FQNEAQ (reference sequence). CDR3 DNA: TGTGCCAGCAGCTACGAGGGGGCGCGTGAAAAACTGTTTTTT. It is translated as CASSYEGAREKLFF.

This clone appeared once. V gene TRBV7-2 combines with J gene TRBJ2-7; 9 bases line up with TRBD2. Germline V gene sequence: CDR1 SGHTA, CDR2 FQGNSA. J gave up 3 bases and V 5 bases, and 11 bases lay outside the gene matches. This CDR3 has 16 residues. CDR3 residues: CASSPKGSGSVYEQYF. DNA for the CDR3: TGTGCCAGCAGCCCGAAGGGTAGCGGGAGTGTCTACGAGCAGTACTTC.

CDR3 region: CASSPTPGGNQPQHF. The CDR3 DNA sequence: TGTGCCAGCAGCCCAACTCCTGGAGGGAATCAGCCCCAGCATTTT. V usage is TRBV11-2 and J usage is TRBJ1-5; no firm D call. Germline V gives CDR1 SGHAT, CDR2 FQNNGV. Trimming pared 5 bases from V and 4 bases from J, leaving 15 bases between. CDR3 length equals 15 residues.

This rearrangement joins TRBV7-9 to TRBJ2-7; D may be TRBD1 (6 bases). The CDR3 is made up of 12 amino acids. V lost 5 bases and J 6 bases, leaving 11 bases between the germline ends. Germline values: CDR1 SEHNR, CDR2 FQNEAQ (reference sequence). DNA of the CDR3: TGTGCCAGCAGCCTAACAGGGATCGAGCAGTACTTC. Protein: CASSLTGIEQYF.

At least ten counts were recorded for this clone. Distinct nucleotide sequences in the sample also encode this CDR3. This chain uses TRBV6-5 with TRBJ1-2, with 7 bases aligning to TRBD1. V lost 6 bases and J lost 5; bases outside the gene matches: 3. The CDR3 is made up of 12 amino acids. Germline CDR1 is MNHEY and CDR2 is SVGAGI. CDR3 residues: CASRPTGYGYTF. Here the CDR3 DNA reads TGTGCCAGCAGACCGACAGGGTATGGCTACACCTTC.

The V call is TRBV4-1, the J call TRBJ2-5, with 13 nucleotides matching TRBD2. J lost 4 bases, V lost 4 bases, and 6 bases had no gene match. Germline V CDR1 and CDR2: MGHRA, YSYEKL. The CDR3 contains 16 residues. The CDR3 spells CASSPLAGGRRETQYF. In DNA, the CDR3 is TGCGCCAGCAGCCCACTAGCGGGGGGGCGGAGAGAGACCCAGTACTTC.

The rearrangement joins TRBV29-1 to TRBJ2-1, with 7 bases lining up with TRBD1. This CDR3 region has 12 residues. Germline trimming cut 6 bases from V and 5 bases from J; bases unmatched to any gene: 4. Germline CDR1 is SQVTM and CDR2 is ANQGSEA. The CDR3 reads CSVRGTDNEQFF. The CDR3 nucleotides are TGCAGCGTCCGAGGGACAGACAATGAGCAGTTCTTC.

With regard to this clone: One junction end disagrees with the germline gene, perhaps due to a read error. This chain joins TRBV2 and TRBJ1-5, with D perhaps matching TRBD1 (6 bases). This CDR3 region has 15 residues. Germline V CDR1 and CDR2: SNHLY, FYNNEI. CDR3 protein: CASNELDSMMQPQHF. The CDR3 DNA sequence: TGTGCCAGCAATGAACTGGACAGTATGATGCAGCCCCAGCATTTT.

This sequence joins TRBV5-8 and TRBJ1-2; TRBD1 might be the D (5 bases). Between the trimmed V and J ends, which lost 2 bases and 2 bases, there was a span of 19 bases. The CDR3 sequence is 17 residues long. Germline loops: CDR1 SGHTS, CDR2 YDEGEE. CDR3 nucleotide sequence: TGTGCCAGCAGCTTCTCCGGGACTCTTCGGCGGAACTATGGCTACACCTTC. It encodes CASSFSGTLRRNYGYTF. The whole variable domain, filled in from reference TRBV5-8 and TRBJ1-2, reads EAGVTQSPTHLIKTRGQQATLRCSPISGHTSVYWYQQALGLGLQFLLWYDEGEERNRGNFPPRFSGRQFPNYSSELNVNALELEDSALYLCASSFSGTLRRNYGYTFGSGTRLTVV.

The genes are TRBV4-1 and TRBJ1-3, with TRBD1 identical over 7 bases. Germline CDR1 and CDR2: MGHRA and YSYEKL. The length of the CDR3 is 14 residues. V lost 4 bases, J lost 11 bases, and 11 bases stayed unmatched. CDR3 residues: CASSPGQAGVPIYF. CDR3 DNA: TGCGCCAGCAGCCCCGGACAGGCCGGGGTTCCCATATATTTT.

This chain joins TRBV2 and TRBJ1-5; 7 bases are shared with TRBD1. The V and J ends lost 6 bases and 3 bases, in that order; junction bases with no gene match: 8. CDR1 and CDR2 (germline): SNHLY, FYNNEI. The CDR3 has 15 residues. Here the CDR3 DNA reads TGTGCCAGCAGCCGCTCCGGGACAGTCAATCAGCCCCAGCATTTT. Encoded protein: CASSRSGTVNQPQHF.

This chain links TRBV5-1 with TRBJ1-1, with TRBD1 matching over 7 bases. Looked up from germline, CDR1 is SGHRS and CDR2 is YFSETQ. Trimming at V came to 4 bases and at J to 1 base, leaving 4 bases not matched to a gene. This CDR3 contains 14 residues. CDR3 residues: CASSEWTGNTEAFF. The CDR3 DNA reads as TGCGCCAGCAGCGAGTGGACAGGGAACACTGAAGCTTTCTTT.

The chain has TRBV28 and TRBJ2-7, with TRBD1 identical over 7 bases. The V and J ends lost 8 bases and 4 bases, in that order; junction bases with no gene match: 11. Germline assignment: CDR1 MDHEN and CDR2 SYDVKM. This CDR3 is built from 14 residues. DNA for the CDR3: TGTGCCAGCTTGAGAGGGGGCTCGCGTTACGAGCAGTACTTC. Translation: CASLRGGSRYEQYF.

The chain is built from TRBV12-3 or TRBV12-4 and TRBJ1-1, with D perhaps matching TRBD1 (5 bases). This CDR3 is built from 12 residues. V was shortened by 5 bases and J by 5 bases, with 9 bases between the two germline ends. Written as DNA, the CDR3 is TGTGCCAGCAGTGCCAGGGTGACTGAAGCTTTCTTT. Its protein product is CASSARVTEAFF.

The V call is TRBV27, the J call TRBJ1-4; 7 bases are shared with TRBD1. The CDR3 totals 14 residues. From germline, CDR1 is MNHEY and CDR2 SMNVEV (reference sequence). J gave up 8 bases and V 7 bases, and 10 bases lay outside the gene matches. Written as DNA, the CDR3 is TGTGCCAGCATGGGGAGTCAGGGGGTCGAAAAACTGTTTTTT. This encodes CASMGSQGVEKLFF.

This clone showed up just a few times. The J gene is TRBJ1-1, the V gene TRBV6-5; D perhaps matches TRBD1 (5 bases). Germline lookup yields CDR1 MNHEY and CDR2 SVGAGI. The CDR3 contains 14 residues. V was pared by 0 bases and J by 9 bases, with 14 bases between. CDR3 DNA: TGTGCCAGCAGTTACTCATTTCCACGGGGGAAAGCTTTCTTT. This codes for CASSYSFPRGKAFF.

V is TRBV2 and J is TRBJ1-5; unclear D gene. Germline CDR1 SNHLY, CDR2 FYNNEI. Trimming shortened V by 4 bases and J by 1 base, and 11 bases separated the two germline ends. The CDR3 totals 15 residues. The CDR3 DNA is TGTGCCAGCAGTGTAACGGGCGGGAGCAATCAGCCCCAGCATTTT. Translated, it gives CASSVTGGSNQPQHF. Supplemented by reference TRBV2 and TRBJ1-5, the full variable domain reads EPEVTQTPSHQVTQMGQEVILRCVPISNHLYFYWYRQILGQKVEFLVSFYNNEISEKSEIFDDQFSVERPDGSNFTLKIRSTKLEDSAMYFCASSVTGGSNQPQHFGDGTRLSIL.

The chain links TRBV20-1 to TRBJ2-7; 7 nucleotides align to TRBD1. Germline loops: CDR1 DFQATT, CDR2 SNEGSKA (reference sequence). The CDR3 loop spans 14 amino acids. V trimming: 3 bases; J trimming: 5 bases; junction bases outside the gene matches: 10. The CDR3 spells CSASSPPGGNEQYF. As DNA, the CDR3 is TGCAGTGCTAGTAGCCCCCCAGGGGGAAACGAGCAGTACTTC.

This clone was counted once. The V call is TRBV18, the J call TRBJ1-1; TRBD1 aligns across 7 bases. The CDR3 covers 17 residues. Trimming took 3 bases from V and 1 from J; bases not matched to a gene: 11. Germline assignment: CDR1 KGHSH and CDR2 LQKENI. CDR3 region: CASSPRGTVKGNTEAFF. The CDR3 coding sequence is TGTGCCAGCTCACCCAGGGGGACAGTGAAGGGGAACACTGAAGCTTTCTTT.

The chain has TRBV24-1 and TRBJ2-5; 7 bases fit TRBD1. The junction had 8 bases not matched to a gene; V was cut back by 4 bases and J by 4 bases. The CDR3 extends over 15 amino acids. Germline V gene lookup returns CDR1 KGHDR and CDR2 SFDVKD. The CDR3 DNA sequence: TGTGCCACCAGTGACCCGGGACGACAGGGAGAGACCCAGTACTTC. It specifies CATSDPGRQGETQYF.

The chain uses TRBV12-5 and TRBJ2-7; no firm D call. V was shortened by 7 bases and J by 0 bases, with 10 bases between the two germline ends. The CDR3 totals 13 residues. CDR1 and CDR2 (germline): LGHNT, FRNRAP. For the CDR3, the DNA is TGTGCTAGTGCCGCGACTGACTCCTACGAGCAGTACTTC. Protein product: CASAATDSYEQYF.

The chain has TRBV23-1 and TRBJ1-1; 7 bases are shared with TRBD1. TRBV23-1 has ORF status, its function being uncertain. After removal of 2 bases from V and 4 bases from J, the junction contained 13 bases not matched to a gene. This CDR3 is built from 17 residues. The CDR3 bases are TGCGCCAGCAGTCAACCGGGAGGGGGCGTGGATGGCACTGAAGCTTTCTTT. It is translated as CASSQPGGGVDGTEAFF.

This chain uses TRBV7-2 with TRBJ1-2, with D perhaps TRBD1 (6 bases). Between the trimmed V and J ends, which lost 1 base and 2 bases, there was a span of 11 bases. CDR3 length equals 15 residues. Germline values: CDR1 SGHTA, CDR2 FQGNSA. CDR3 nucleotides: TGTGCCAGCAGCTTAGATACAGGGACCAACTATGGCTACACCTTC. Its translation: CASSLDTGTNYGYTF.

The chain couples TRBV7-9 to TRBJ2-3, with 11 bases fitting TRBD2. CDR1 and CDR2 (germline): SEHNR, FQNEAQ (reference sequence). The CDR3 consists of 18 residues. The J segment lost 4 bases and the V segment lost 4 bases, leaving 13 bases of the junction unmatched. This CDR3 reads CASSSWDSGGASADTQYF. The CDR3 bases are TGTGCCAGCAGCTCATGGGATAGCGGGGGGGCGTCTGCAGATACGCAGTATTTT.